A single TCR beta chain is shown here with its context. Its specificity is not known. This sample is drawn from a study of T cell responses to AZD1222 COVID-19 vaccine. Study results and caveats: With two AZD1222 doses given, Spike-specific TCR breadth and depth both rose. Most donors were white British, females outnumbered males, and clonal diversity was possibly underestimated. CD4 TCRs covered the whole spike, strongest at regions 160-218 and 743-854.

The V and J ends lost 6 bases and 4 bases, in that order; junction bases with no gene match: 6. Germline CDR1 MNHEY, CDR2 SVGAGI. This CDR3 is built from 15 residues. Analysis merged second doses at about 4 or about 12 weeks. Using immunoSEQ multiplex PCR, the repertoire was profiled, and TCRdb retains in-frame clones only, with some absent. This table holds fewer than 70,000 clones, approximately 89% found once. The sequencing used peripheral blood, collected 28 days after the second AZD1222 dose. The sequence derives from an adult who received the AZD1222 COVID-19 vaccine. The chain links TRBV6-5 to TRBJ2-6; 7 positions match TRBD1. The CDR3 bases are TGTGCCAGCAGAGTCACAGGGGTCGGGGCCAACGTCCTGACTTTC. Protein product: CASRVTGVGANVLTF.